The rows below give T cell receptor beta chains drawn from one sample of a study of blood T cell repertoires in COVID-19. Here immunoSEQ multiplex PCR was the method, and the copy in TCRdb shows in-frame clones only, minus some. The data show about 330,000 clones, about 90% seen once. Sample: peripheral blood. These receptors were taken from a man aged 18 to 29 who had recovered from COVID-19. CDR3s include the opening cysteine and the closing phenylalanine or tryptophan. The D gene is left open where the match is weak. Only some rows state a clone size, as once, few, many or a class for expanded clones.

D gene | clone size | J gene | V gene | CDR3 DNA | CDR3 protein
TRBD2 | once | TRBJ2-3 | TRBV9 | TGTGCCAGCAGCGCCGGGACTAGCGGTTTCACAGATACGCAGTATTTT | CASSAGTSGFTDTQYF
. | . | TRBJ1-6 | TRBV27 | TGTGCCAGCAGTTTCCAATTCAGGGGAATGACTAACTCCTATAATTCACCCCTCCACTTT | CASSFQFRGMTNSYNSPLHF
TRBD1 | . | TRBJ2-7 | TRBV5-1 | TGCGCCAGCAGCTTGGCCGGGGACAGCGTCTACGAGCAGTACTTC | CASSLAGDSVYEQYF
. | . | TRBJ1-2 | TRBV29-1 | TGCAGCGTTGAAGCAGGATCTGGCTACACCTTC | CSVEAGSGYTF
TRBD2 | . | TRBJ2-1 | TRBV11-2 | TGTGCCAGCAGCTCTAGACTAGCGGGGGGTAGCTACAATGAGCAGTTCTTC | CASSSRLAGGSYNEQFF
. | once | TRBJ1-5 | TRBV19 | TGTGCCAGTGAGGTGGGGCTTGCCAATCAGCCCCAGCATTTT | CASEVGLANQPQHF
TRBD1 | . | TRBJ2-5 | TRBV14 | TGTGCCAGCAGCCAAGATCGTACAGGACAGGTCGGCCCAGAGACCCAGTACTTC | CASSQDRTGQVGPETQYF
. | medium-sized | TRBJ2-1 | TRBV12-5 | TGTGCTAGTGGTTTGGGGGCCAATGAGCAGTTCTTC | CASGLGANEQFF
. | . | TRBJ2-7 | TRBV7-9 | TGTGCCAGCAGCCCTACAGGGCTAGAGCAGTACTTC | CASSPTGLEQYF
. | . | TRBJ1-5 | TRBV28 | TGTGTCAGCAGTTTACCCACAGGCAGCAATCAGCCCCAGCATTTT | CVSSLPTGSNQPQHF
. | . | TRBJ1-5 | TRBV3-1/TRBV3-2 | TGTGCCAGCAGCCAAGAGTGGGGGCCAGGGTTTTATAGCAATCAGCCCCAGCATTTT | CASSQEWGPGFYSNQPQHF
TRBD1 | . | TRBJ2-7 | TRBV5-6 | TGTGCCAGCAGCTTGGATTGGGACAGGGGTTACGAGCAGTACTTC | CASSLDWDRGYEQYF
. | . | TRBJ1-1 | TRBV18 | TGTGCCAGCTCAGGGCAAATGAACACTGAAGCTTTCTTT | CASSGQMNTEAFF
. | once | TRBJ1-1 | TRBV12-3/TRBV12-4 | TGTGCCAGCAGTTTTGGCCCGTACACTGAAGCTTTCTTT | CASSFGPYTEAFF
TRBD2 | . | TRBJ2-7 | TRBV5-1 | TGCGCCAGCAGCTTGGAACGGGGGGGCCTCGACGAGCAGTACTTC | CASSLERGGLDEQYF
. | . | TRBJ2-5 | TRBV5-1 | TGCGCCAGCAGCTTGGTGGCAGAAGAGACCCAGTACTTC | CASSLVAEETQYF
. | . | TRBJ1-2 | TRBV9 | TGTGCCAGCAGCGTAGGGGGCCACCCGGGCTACACCTTC | CASSVGGHPGYTF
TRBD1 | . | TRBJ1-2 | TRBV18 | TGTGCCAGCTCACCACCTGCCGGGACAGGGATTGGCGCAAACTATGGCTACACCTTC | CASSPPAGTGIGANYGYTF
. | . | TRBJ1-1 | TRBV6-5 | TGTGCCAGCAGATCGAGCACTGAAGCTTTCTTT | CASRSSTEAFF
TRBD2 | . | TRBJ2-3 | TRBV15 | TGTGCCACCAGCTCAGCCACCAGCGGGGTTTTATCAGATACGCAGTATTTT | CATSSATSGVLSDTQYF
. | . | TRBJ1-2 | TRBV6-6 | TGTGCCAGCAGTTACGCCCCGGAGGGGCGGCATGGCTACACCTTC | CASSYAPEGRHGYTF
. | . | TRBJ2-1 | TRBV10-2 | TGCGCCAGCACCAAAAGCATGGTGGCGGTAAGCTCCTACAATGAGCAGTTCTTC | CASTKSMVAVSSYNEQFF
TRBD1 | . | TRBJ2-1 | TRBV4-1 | TGCGCCAGTAGCACCCGACAGGGTGCCAATGAGCAGTTCTTC | CASSTRQGANEQFF
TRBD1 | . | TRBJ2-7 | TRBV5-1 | TGCGCCAGCAGCCTAAAGGACAGGGGCTACGAGCAGTACTTC | CASSLKDRGYEQYF
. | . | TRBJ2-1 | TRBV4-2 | TGTGCCAGCAGCCGGACGACAGTGGCCTCCTACAATGAGCAGTTCTTC | CASSRTTVASYNEQFF
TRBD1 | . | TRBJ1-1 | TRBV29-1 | TGCAGCGTTGGGGGAGCAGGGGGCGCGGGGAACACTGAAGCTTTCTTT | CSVGGAGGAGNTEAFF
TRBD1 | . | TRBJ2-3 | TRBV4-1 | TGCGCCAGCAGCCAAAAAGTCCCGGGACAGTCCAGTGCTACGCAGTATTTT | CASSQKVPGQSSATQYF
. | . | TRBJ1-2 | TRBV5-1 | TGCGCCACCAAACCCGAACCCAGGGAATTTAGTGGCTACACCTTC | CATKPEPREFSGYTF
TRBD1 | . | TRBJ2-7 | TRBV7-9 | TGTGCCAGCAGCCATGGACAGGGAATCTCCTACGAGCAGTACTTC | CASSHGQGISYEQYF
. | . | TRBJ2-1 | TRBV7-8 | TGTGCCAGCAGCTTTGGGACTTCAGCTCTCCAGTACAATGAGCAGTTCTTC | CASSFGTSALQYNEQFF
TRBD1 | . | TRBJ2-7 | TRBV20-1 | TGCAGTGCTAGTAAATCACAGGGGAACTACGAGCAGTACTTC | CSASKSQGNYEQYF
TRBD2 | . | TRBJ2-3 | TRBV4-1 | TGCGCCAGCAGCCTCGGGGGGACCTACACAGATACGCAGTATTTT | CASSLGGTYTDTQYF
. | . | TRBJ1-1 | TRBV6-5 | TGTGCCACCCCAAAAACAGTGAACACTGAAGCTTTCTTT | CATPKTVNTEAFF
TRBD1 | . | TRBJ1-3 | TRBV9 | TGTGCCAGCAGCCACGACAGGGGGGGAAACACCATATATTTT | CASSHDRGGNTIYF
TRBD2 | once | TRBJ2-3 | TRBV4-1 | TGCGCCAGCAGCCATTTTACCGGGACTAGCGGGAGGGCCCCGGGAGATACGCAGTATTTT | CASSHFTGTSGRAPGDTQYF
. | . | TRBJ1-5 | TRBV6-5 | TGTGCCAGCAGTCTTACGGGAAGCCTAAAGCCCCAGCATTTT | CASSLTGSLKPQHF
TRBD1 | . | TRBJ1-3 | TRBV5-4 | TGTGCCAGCAGAATACAGGGGGAGGCTGGAAACACCATATATTTT | CASRIQGEAGNTIYF
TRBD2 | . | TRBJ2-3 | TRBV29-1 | TGCAGCGCTAGACTAGCGGGGGCCCCAGATACGCAGTATTTT | CSARLAGAPDTQYF
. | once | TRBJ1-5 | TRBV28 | TGTGCCAGTCGATTGGGAGGATCAGGCCAGCCCCAGCATTTT | CASRLGGSGQPQHF
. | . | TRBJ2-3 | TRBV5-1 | TGCGCCAGCAGCTTGGCAGGGGCAGATACGCAGTATTTT | CASSLAGADTQYF
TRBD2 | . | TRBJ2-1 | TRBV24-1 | TGTGCCACCAGTGATCCGGGACTACCAAATGAGCAGTTCTTC | CATSDPGLPNEQFF
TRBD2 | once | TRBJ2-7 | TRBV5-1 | TGCGCCAGTAGCTTGGCCAGGGCTAGCGGATCCTACGAGCAGTACTTC | CASSLARASGSYEQYF
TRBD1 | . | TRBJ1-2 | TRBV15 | TGTGCCACCAGCAGAGACCCGGGACAGAACTATGGCTACACCTTC | CATSRDPGQNYGYTF
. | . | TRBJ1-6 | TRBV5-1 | TGCGCCAGCAGCTTGGTCAGCGAGGCCGGTTCACCCCTCCACTTT | CASSLVSEAGSPLHF
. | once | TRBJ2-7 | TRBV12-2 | TGTGCAAGTCGCTTAGCAATAACGCCGGGACAGGGGGCTATAAGGAGCTCCTACGAGCAGTACTTC | CASRLAITPGQGAIRSSYEQYF
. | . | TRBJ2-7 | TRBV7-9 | TGTGCCAGCAGCCCAGGATTAACGGCCTACGAGCAGTACTTC | CASSPGLTAYEQYF
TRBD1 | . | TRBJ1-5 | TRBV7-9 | TGTGCCAGCAGCACGGGACAGGGAGGCCAGCCCCAGCATTTT | CASSTGQGGQPQHF
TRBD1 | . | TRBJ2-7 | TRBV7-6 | TGTGCCAGCAGCCCACAGGGGGGGACAGGGACCTACGAGCAGTACTTC | CASSPQGGTGTYEQYF
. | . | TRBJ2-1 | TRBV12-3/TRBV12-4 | TGTGCCAGCAGTTCCGGGTTTGAGCAGTTCTTC | CASSSGFEQFF
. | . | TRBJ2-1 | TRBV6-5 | TGTGCCAGCAGTTCTACAGGGCCAGCCTCCAATGAGCAGTTCTTC | CASSSTGPASNEQFF
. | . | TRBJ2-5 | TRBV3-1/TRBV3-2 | TGTGCCAGCAGCCAAGCCTCAGGGTACCAAGAGACCCAGTACTTC | CASSQASGYQETQYF
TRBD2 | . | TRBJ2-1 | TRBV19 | TGTGCCAGTAGTATAGTTCCTAGCGGGTACAATGAGCAGTTCTTC | CASSIVPSGYNEQFF
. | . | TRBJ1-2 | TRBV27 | TGTGCCAGCAGTTTGTCACAGAATAACTATGGCTACACCTTC | CASSLSQNNYGYTF
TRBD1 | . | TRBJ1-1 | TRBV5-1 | TGCGCCAGCAGCCTGGGACAGCCCATGAACACTGAAGCTTTCTTT | CASSLGQPMNTEAFF
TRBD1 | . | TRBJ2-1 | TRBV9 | TGTGCCAGCAGCGGAACACCGGGACAGAAGGTCAATGAGCAGTTCTTC | CASSGTPGQKVNEQFF
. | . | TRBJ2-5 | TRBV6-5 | TGTGCCAGCAGGCCAGAAGACACGAACCAAGAGACCCAGTACTTC | CASRPEDTNQETQYF
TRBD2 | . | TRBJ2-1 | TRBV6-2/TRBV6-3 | TGTGCCAGCAGTTACTCATCGCCTAGCGGGGTTTACAATGAGCAGTTCTTC | CASSYSSPSGVYNEQFF